Sequencing of this TCR beta chain was carried out in a study of blood T cell repertoires in COVID-19. For the study at large: Some COVID-19 samples were acute and others convalescent; all came from the United States, Italy and Spain.

Participant-given clinical history determined each cohort assignment. Before being deemed recovered, Cohort 3 donors had two negative PCRs, clearance, or symptom resolution. The V end was cut by 0 bases, the J end by 0 bases, with 7 bases between. The CDR3 is 14 residues long. Germline V CDR1 and CDR2: SGHNT, YYREEE (reference sequence). This clone has only one observation. TCRdb keeps only in-frame clones here, not all; method: immunoSEQ multiplex PCR. The data show a few hundred thousand clones, with approximately 88% seen just once and approximately 9% held by the top ten. Material for sequencing was PBMCs or T cells enriched from blood (not recorded which). The chain combines TRBV5-4 with TRBJ2-7; D gene uncertain. The clonotype comes from a woman between 18 and 29 years old who had recovered from COVID-19. This chain's CDR3 is CASSLVGSSYEQYF. For the CDR3, the DNA is TGTGCCAGCAGCTTGGTGGGCTCCTCCTACGAGCAGTACTTC.